This passage covers 9 T cell receptor beta chains from one sample sequenced in a study of shared clonotypes between healthy human individuals. The method was immunoSEQ multiplex PCR; TCRdb's version includes in-frame clones alone and lacks a portion of them. This table has about half a million clones, around four fifths appearing once. The sample taken for sequencing was PBMCs. The receptor source for this set is a woman between 35 and 50 years old in good health. Some clones in this sample may be carry-over from other donors' samples.

The chain carries TRBV19 and TRBJ1-3, with D unclear. CDR3 size: 16 residues. V was pared by 0 bases and J by 2 bases, with 11 bases between. CDR1 and CDR2 (germline): LNHDA, SQIVND (reference sequence). The CDR3 DNA sequence: TGTGCCAGTAGTATAGATCGTGCCAGCACTGGAAACACCATATATTTT. It translates to CASSIDRASTGNTIYF.

This clone was picked up a small number of times. V and J are TRBV4-1 and TRBJ1-1; D is unclear. CDR1 and CDR2 from the germline V gene are MGHRA and YSYEKL. This CDR3 comprises 13 residues. Trimming cost V 3 bases and J 10 bases, with 15 bases left between them. This chain's CDR3 is CASSHHDARGAFF. The CDR3 nucleotides read TGCGCCAGCAGCCATCACGACGCCCGGGGAGCTTTCTTT.

Note on this clone: This CDR3 is also generated by other DNA sequences in the sample. The J gene is TRBJ1-1, the V gene TRBV28; D unresolved. CDR1 is MDHEN and CDR2 is SYDVKM in the germline V gene. The CDR3 has 14 amino acids. V was cut by 5 bases and J by 0 bases, with 10 bases left in between. Here the CDR3 reads CASSQPSLNTEAFF. CDR3 DNA sequence: TGTGCCAGCAGTCAACCATCCTTGAACACTGAAGCTTTCTTT.

The V gene is TRBV6-5, the J gene TRBJ1-4, with 7 bases fitting TRBD1. Trimming took 6 bases from V and 6 from J; bases not matched to a gene: 7. The germline CDR1 and CDR2 sequences are MNHEY and SVGAGI. The CDR3 consists of 14 residues. The CDR3, as DNA: TGTGCCAGCAGCTACCGGGACAGCCATGAAAAACTGTTTTTT. Translation: CASSYRDSHEKLFF.

The rearrangement links TRBV7-9 to TRBJ2-3, with D perhaps TRBD2 (6 bases). The CDR3 is 13 amino acids. Trimming took 8 bases from V and 2 from J, leaving 11 bases between them. The germline gives CDR1 SEHNR, CDR2 FQNEAQ (reference sequence). The DNA for the CDR3 is TGTGCCAGCCGGCGGGGCACCACAGATACGCAGTATTTT. This gives the protein CASRRGTTDTQYF.

A few counts support this clone. The rearrangement links TRBV5-1 to TRBJ2-3; D gene ambiguous. Germline-derived CDR1 and CDR2 are SGHRS and YFSETQ. This CDR3 comprises 14 residues. V gave up 4 bases and J gave up 5 bases, with 14 bases separating them. CDR3 amino acids: CASSTADLQDTQYF. The CDR3 bases are TGCGCCAGCAGCACTGCGGACCTACAAGATACGCAGTATTTT.

This chain connects TRBV27 to TRBJ2-2; TRBD2 agrees at 7 bases. Germline CDR1 is MNHEY and CDR2 is SMNVEV (reference sequence). V dropped 7 bases and J dropped 7; count of bases not matched to a gene: 6. The CDR3 loop spans 13 amino acids. In DNA, the CDR3 is TGTGCCAGCATCCCTAGCGGCGGCGGGGAGCTGTTTTTT. The encoded protein is CASIPSGGGELFF.

The chain joins TRBV29-1 to TRBJ1-1; unclear D gene. The V gene's germline CDR1 is SQVTM and CDR2 ANQGSEA. V shed 7 bases and J shed 2 bases, with 5 bases lying between them. The CDR3 contains 10 residues. The CDR3 spells CSGLNTEAFF. The DNA for the CDR3 is TGCAGCGGACTAAACACTGAAGCTTTCTTT.

Comment on this clone: One junction end does not reproduce the germline sequence, and a read error may be involved. This chain joins TRBV28 and TRBJ2-7; D ambiguous. This CDR3 spans 14 amino acids. The germline gives CDR1 MDHEN, CDR2 SYDVKM. CDR3 nucleotide sequence: TGTGTCAGCGTCCCCTACAGAGGCGTAAACGAGCAGTACTTC. As protein: CVSVPYRGVNEQYF.